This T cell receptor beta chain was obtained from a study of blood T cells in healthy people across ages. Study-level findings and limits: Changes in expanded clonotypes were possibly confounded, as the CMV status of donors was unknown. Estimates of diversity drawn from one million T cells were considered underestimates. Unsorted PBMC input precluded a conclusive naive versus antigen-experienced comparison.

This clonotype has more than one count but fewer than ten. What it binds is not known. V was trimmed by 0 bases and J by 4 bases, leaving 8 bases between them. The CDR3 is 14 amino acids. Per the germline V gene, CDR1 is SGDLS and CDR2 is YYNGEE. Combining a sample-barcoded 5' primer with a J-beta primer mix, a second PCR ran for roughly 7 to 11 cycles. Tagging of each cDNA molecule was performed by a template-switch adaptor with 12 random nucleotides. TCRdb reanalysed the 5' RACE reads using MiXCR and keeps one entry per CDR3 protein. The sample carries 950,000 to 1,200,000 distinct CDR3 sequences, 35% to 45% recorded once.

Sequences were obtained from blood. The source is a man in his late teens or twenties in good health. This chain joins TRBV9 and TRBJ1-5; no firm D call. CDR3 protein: CASSVDAGNQPQHF. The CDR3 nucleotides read TGTGCCAGCAGCGTAGACGCGGGGAATCAGCCCCAGCATTTT.